The clone carrying this T cell receptor (beta chain) was counted between two and nine times. Its specificity is not known. The sample belongs to a study of early T cells in non-severe SARS-CoV-2 infection. TCRdb reprocessed the 5' RACE reads with MiXCR, giving one entry per CDR3 protein. The table records 45,000 or so distinct CDR3 sequences, 20% to 25% of them present only once. Points from the study as a whole: Matching with VDJdb favored anti-spike CD8 responses (missing private and CD4 specificities).

This receptor was identified in an adult who was a healthcare worker with PCR-confirmed SARS-CoV-2 infection or an uninfected control (not recorded which). The input for sequencing was whole blood, taken at baseline.

CDR3 nucleotides: TGTGCCAACGCAGGGGATGGCACAGATACGCAGTATTTT. As protein: CANAGDGTDTQYF. The chain has TRBV18 and TRBJ2-3; a possible D gene is TRBD1 (6 bases). This CDR3 is 13 amino acids long. CDR1 KGHSH and CDR2 LQKENI come from the germline V gene. V was trimmed by 10 bases and J by 1 base, leaving 12 bases between them.